This TCR beta chain was captured by sequencing in a study of OX40 agonist ivuxolimab in advanced cancers. Here immunoSEQ multiplex PCR was the method, and the copy in TCRdb shows in-frame clones only, minus some. The repertoire has tens of thousands of clones, about 94% of them found once; the top ten carry about 10%. The study's findings and limits: Dosing at 0.1 to 3.0 mg/kg was accompanied by clonal expansion of CD4+ and CD8+ blood T cells by week 6. Compared with CD4+, CD8+ T cells on average had more expanded clones.

Note on this clone: Its specificity is unknown.

The CDR3 spans 17 residues. Germline trimming cut 2 bases from V and 5 bases from J; bases unmatched to any gene: 9. Germline-derived CDR1 and CDR2 are LNHNV and YYDKDF (reference sequence). This rearrangement joins TRBV15 to TRBJ2-1; 10 nucleotides line up with TRBD2. The sequence was obtained from an adult with an advanced solid tumor such as melanoma, head and neck, liver or kidney cancer. The sample was CD4+ or CD8+ T cells sorted from blood, taken in a trial of the OX40 agonist ivuxolimab. Here the CDR3 reads CATSRTHPGLANNEQFF. Here the CDR3 DNA reads TGTGCCACCAGCAGAACCCACCCGGGACTAGCGAACAATGAGCAGTTCTTC.